Following are 18 T cell receptor beta chains from one sample sequenced in a study of blood T cell repertoires in COVID-19. TCRdb keeps only in-frame clones here, not all; method: immunoSEQ multiplex PCR. This table has approximately 250,000 clones, around 90% appearing once. The sample was peripheral blood. These receptors all stem from a man younger than 40 with COVID-19, enrolled during active disease.

The chain carries TRBV21-1 and TRBJ2-7; the table gives TRBD1 as D, unverified against the DNA. TRBV21-1 corresponds to a pseudogene. This CDR3 contains 15 residues. CDR3 sequence (DNA): TGTGCCAGCAGCGGAGACAGGGGGTTTCCCCACGAGCAGTACTTC. Amino acids: CASSGDRGFPHEQYF.

This sequence joins TRBV7-2 and TRBJ2-7; 7 bases are shared with TRBD1. Germline values: CDR1 SGHTA, CDR2 FQGNSA. Losses at the gene ends were 5 bases for V and 1 base for J; bases not matched to a gene: 8. CDR3 size: 15 residues. CDR3 protein: CASSLSLGQSYEQYF. CDR3 DNA: TGTGCCAGCAGCCTTAGCTTGGGACAGTCCTACGAGCAGTACTTC.

As to this clone: This specimen includes other DNA sequences encoding the same CDR3. This chain connects TRBV19 to TRBJ1-1, with D maybe TRBD1 (5 bases). The CDR3 is 13 amino acids. V shed 4 bases and J shed 0 bases, with 6 bases lying between them. Germline loops: CDR1 LNHDA, CDR2 SQIVND (reference sequence). The CDR3 spells CASSTQVNTEAFF. The CDR3 DNA sequence: TGTGCCAGTAGTACACAGGTGAACACTGAAGCTTTCTTT.

Here the CDR3 DNA reads TGTGCCAGCAGCGGATCTAGCGGGGGGCCTCCTTCCTACAATGAGCAGTTCTTC. Residues: CASSGSSGGPPSYNEQFF. This chain connects TRBV2 to TRBJ2-1; 11 bases match TRBD2. The germline V gene has CDR1 SNHLY and CDR2 FYNNEI. J lost 1 base, V lost 6 bases, and 11 bases had no gene match. The CDR3 is 18 amino acids.

V is TRBV30 and J is TRBJ2-3, with unresolved D. The V end was cut by 0 bases, the J end by 4 bases, with 11 bases between. In germline, CDR1 is GTSNPN, CDR2 SVGIG (reference sequence). This CDR3 is 14 amino acids long. The chain's CDR3 is CAWSVFRVADTQYF. The CDR3 DNA follows: TGTGCCTGGAGTGTTTTTCGGGTTGCAGATACGCAGTATTTT.

The rearrangement links TRBV15 to TRBJ1-2; 7 positions agree with TRBD1. This CDR3 has 20 residues. The germline gives CDR1 LNHNV, CDR2 YYDKDF (reference sequence). After removal of 0 bases from V and 1 base from J, the junction contained 17 bases not matched to a gene. The CDR3 loop reads CATSRDYLWFQTGNNYGYTF. CDR3 bases: TGTGCCACCAGCAGAGATTATCTTTGGTTTCAGACAGGGAATAACTATGGCTACACCTTC. Using reference TRBV15 and TRBJ1-2 for the parts outside the CDR3, the full variable domain is DAMVIQNPRYQVTQFGKPVTLSCSQTLNHNVMYWYQQKSSQAPKLLFHYYDKDFNNEADTPDNFQSRRPNTSFCFLDIRSPGLGDTAMYLCATSRDYLWFQTGNNYGYTFGSGTRLTVV.

The CDR3 nucleotides are TGCGCCAGCAGCCCGGACAGGTTCACTCAGCCCCAGCATTTT. Its translation is CASSPDRFTQPQHF. This rearrangement joins TRBV5-1 to TRBJ1-5, with TRBD1 identical over 7 bases. The CDR3 is 14 residues long. Germline CDR1 is SGHRS and CDR2 is YFSETQ. After removal of 4 bases from V and 6 bases from J, the junction contained 7 bases not matched to a gene. Complete variable domain (other parts from reference TRBV5-1 and TRBJ1-5): KAGVTQTPRYLIKTRGQQVTLSCSPISGHRSVSWYQQTPGQGLQFLFEYFSETQRNKGNFPGRFSGRQFSNSRSEMNVSTLELGDSALYLCASSPDRFTQPQHFGDGTRLSIL.

The V call is TRBV3-1 (or the pseudogene TRBV3-2), the J call TRBJ2-7; D may be TRBD1 (7 bases). V lost 4 bases and J lost 4, with 17 bases in between. The germline V gene has CDR1 LGHDT and CDR2 YNNKEL (reference sequence). The CDR3 contains 15 residues. CDR3 protein: CASSPRYQGGYEQYF. In nucleotides, the CDR3 is TGTGCCAGCAGCCCACGTTATCAGGGGGGATACGAGCAGTACTTC.

The chain links TRBV10-3 to TRBJ1-2; 8 bases line up with TRBD1. Germline CDR1 and CDR2: ENHRY and SYGVKD. The V segment lost 7 bases and the J segment 8 bases; nucleotides outside the gene matches: 15. The CDR3 length is 15 residues. DNA of the CDR3: TGTGCCATCACGGTAGGACAGGGTAGTCTCGGAGGCTACACCTTC. Protein product: CAITVGQGSLGGYTF.

This chain links TRBV19 with TRBJ1-2; tentative D call: TRBD1 (6 bases). The CDR3 loop spans 14 amino acids. The ends were cut back, 4 bases at V and 4 bases at J, with 13 bases in the middle. CDR1 and CDR2 (germline): LNHDA, SQIVND (reference sequence). CDR3 loop: CASSRGGQSYGYTF. For the CDR3, the DNA is TGTGCCAGTAGTAGGGGCGGACAGAGCTATGGCTACACCTTC.

This chain uses TRBV4-1 with TRBJ1-4; maybe TRBD1 (6 bases). V shed 4 bases and J shed 11 bases, with 11 bases lying between them. CDR1 is MGHRA and CDR2 is YSYEKL in the germline V gene. The CDR3 has 12 residues. CDR3 in DNA: TGCGCCAGCAGCCGGGACATAAGGAAACTGTTTTTT. It is translated as CASSRDIRKLFF.

This clone was observed a handful of times. CDR3 bases: TGTGCCAGCAGTCGGACAGGGGTACCCGGGGAGCTGTTTTTT. Its translation: CASSRTGVPGELFF. The chain joins TRBV6-5 to TRBJ2-2; 9 bases line up with TRBD1. The junction had 4 bases not matched to a gene; V was cut back by 5 bases and J by 6 bases. From germline, CDR1 is MNHEY and CDR2 SVGAGI. The CDR3 has 14 residues.

The chain links TRBV30 to TRBJ1-3, with D unresolved. Germline V lookup: CDR1 GTSNPN, CDR2 SVGIG (reference sequence). This CDR3 contains 13 residues. The V and J ends lost 4 bases and 2 bases respectively, with 9 bases between them. The CDR3, as DNA: TGTGCCTGGACTACCCCCCCTGGAAACACCATATATTTT. This sequence encodes CAWTTPPGNTIYF.

This chain uses TRBV6-5 with TRBJ1-1, with 10 nucleotides matching TRBD1. The CDR3 contains 12 residues. Germline loops: CDR1 MNHEY, CDR2 SVGAGI. V lost 5 bases and J lost 10; bases outside the gene matches: 4. CDR3 coding DNA: TGTGCCAGCAGTCAGAGGACAGGGGGAGCTTTCTTT. Amino acids: CASSQRTGGAFF.

The chain employs TRBV5-1 and TRBJ2-3; 9 nucleotides match TRBD1. Germline trimming cut 8 bases from V and 3 bases from J; bases unmatched to any gene: 13. From germline, CDR1 is SGHRS and CDR2 YFSETQ. The CDR3 has 16 residues. CDR3 sequence (DNA): TGCGCCAGTCAGACGGGGACAGGGCAGCTAACAGATACGCAGTATTTT. Its protein is CASQTGTGQLTDTQYF.

Remarks on this clone: This same CDR3 is encoded by further DNA sequences in the sample. The V call is TRBV5-1, the J call TRBJ1-1; D is undetermined. The CDR3 consists of 13 residues. V shed 2 bases and J shed 3 bases, with 8 bases lying between them. Germline loops: CDR1 SGHRS, CDR2 YFSETQ. The CDR3 DNA follows: TGCGCCAGCAGCTTAGGAGGTGACACTGAAGCTTTCTTT. Its protein is CASSLGGDTEAFF.

J is TRBJ2-3 and V is TRBV5-4; D may be TRBD1 (6 bases). The CDR3 sequence is 15 residues long. Germline V gene lookup returns CDR1 SGHNT and CDR2 YYREEE (reference sequence). The V and J ends lost 0 bases and 4 bases respectively, with 12 bases between them. For the CDR3, the DNA is TGTGCCAGCAGCTTGGGACAGGTACCGCCAGATACGCAGTATTTT. Residues: CASSLGQVPPDTQYF.

The chain links TRBV3-1 (or the pseudogene TRBV3-2) to TRBJ2-7; the match to TRBD1 covers 7 bases. Germline trimming cut 4 bases from V and 3 bases from J; bases unmatched to any gene: 0. Per germline, CDR1 LGHDT and CDR2 YNNKEL (reference sequence). The CDR3 spans 12 residues. The DNA for the CDR3 is TGTGCCAGCAGCCGGGACAGCTACGAGCAGTACTTC. The encoded protein is CASSRDSYEQYF.